These T cell receptor beta chains were read from a single sample in a study of blood T cell repertoires in COVID-19. Generated by immunoSEQ multiplex PCR, the TCRdb table keeps only in-frame clones and is missing some. The sample has around 110,000 clones, 75% to 90% seen once. The specimen was peripheral blood. Receptor source: a man aged 25 to 40 with acute or convalescent COVID-19. Each CDR3 is given with its conserved first and last residue. Fields, in order: V gene, clone size, J gene, D gene, CDR3 DNA, CDR3 protein. D genes are given only for firm matches. Part of the rows lack a size; the others show once, few, many or a class for expanded clones.

TRBV9	NA	TRBJ1-1	NA	TGTGCCAGCGGCCCCGGACAGAACACTGAAGCTTTCTTT	CASGPGQNTEAFF
TRBV4-3	NA	TRBJ2-7	NA	TGCGCCAGCAGCCAGGGGGGGGCTAACGCCTACGAGCAGTACTTC	CASSQGGANAYEQYF
TRBV19	NA	TRBJ2-1	TRBD2	TGTGCCAGTAGTAATCGACTAGCGGGAGGTTTGGAGCAGTTCTTC	CASSNRLAGGLEQFF
TRBV11-2	NA	TRBJ1-3	NA	TGTGCCAGCAGTAATCCCAGGGCAAACTCTGGAAACACCATATATTTT	CASSNPRANSGNTIYF
TRBV19	few	TRBJ1-6	NA	TGTGCCAGTATGGGGGGAAGGGGTTCACCCCTCCACTTT	CASMGGRGSPLHF
TRBV7-2	few	TRBJ1-3	NA	TGTGCCAGCAGTCCGGACTACAGGAGAAACACCATATATTTT	CASSPDYRRNTIYF
TRBV7-7	NA	TRBJ2-5	TRBD2	TGTGCTAGCAGCACAGCTAGCGGGAGAGGGACCCAGTACTTC	CASSTASGRGTQYF
TRBV6-1	NA	TRBJ1-5	TRBD1	TGTGCCAGCAGTGAAAGTTCCGGACAGGGGAATCAGCCCCAGCATTTT	CASSESSGQGNQPQHF
TRBV29-1	NA	TRBJ2-2	TRBD2	TGCAGCGTTGGCCTAGCGGGAATGTTGGCCGGGGAGCTGTTTTTT	CSVGLAGMLAGELFF
TRBV12-3/TRBV12-4	NA	TRBJ2-2	NA	TGTGCCAGCAGCGTAGAATACACCGGGGAGCTGTTTTTT	CASSVEYTGELFF
TRBV15	NA	TRBJ2-5	NA	TGTGCCACCAGGGTGTCAGACCAAGAGACCCAGTACTTC	CATRVSDQETQYF
TRBV15	NA	TRBJ2-6	TRBD1	TGTGCCACCAGCCCTCGACAGGGTACCGGGGCCAACGTCCTGACTTTC	CATSPRQGTGANVLTF
TRBV6-1	few	TRBJ2-7	NA	TGTGCCAGCAGTGATGGCCAGACCTACGAGCAGTACTTC	CASSDGQTYEQYF
TRBV7-9	NA	TRBJ2-3	NA	TGTGCCAGCAGCACCTCAGGGCCGGGAGATACGCAGTATTTT	CASSTSGPGDTQYF
TRBV19	NA	TRBJ1-5	TRBD1	TGTGCCAGTTGGGGACAGGGGGGTGGTCAGCCCCAGCATTTT	CASWGQGGGQPQHF
TRBV7-9	NA	TRBJ2-1	TRBD2	TGTGCCAGCAGCCCGGAGCGGGAGGCCTACAATGAGCAGTTCTTC	CASSPEREAYNEQFF
TRBV21-1	NA	TRBJ2-1	NA	TGTGCCAGCAGCAAGACTAGCGGGGGGCCGTCAACGAGGGGTGAGCAGTTCTTC	CASSKTSGGPSTRGEQFF
TRBV12-3/TRBV12-4	NA	TRBJ2-1	NA	TGTGCCAGCACCCGCGGACACTACAATGAGCAGTTCTTC	CASTRGHYNEQFF
TRBV9	NA	TRBJ2-1	NA	TGTGCCAGCAGCGTATACGGGACATACAATGAGCAGTTCTTC	CASSVYGTYNEQFF
TRBV6-1	NA	TRBJ1-2	TRBD1	TGTGCCAGCAGTGCTACAAGACAGGGAGCTAACTATGGCTACACCTTC	CASSATRQGANYGYTF
TRBV7-8	once	TRBJ1-2	TRBD1	TGTGCCAGCAGCTTAGGGTGGTTAGGGGCAGGGGGCGATGGCTACACCTTC	CASSLGWLGAGGDGYTF
TRBV5-1	NA	TRBJ2-1	TRBD2	TGCGCCAGTAAACTAGCGGGAGGGAACAATGAGCAGTTCTTC	CASKLAGGNNEQFF
TRBV5-5	NA	TRBJ2-3	TRBD2	TGTGCCAGCAGCTTGTTCTCCCTAGCGGGCACAGATACGCAGTATTTT	CASSLFSLAGTDTQYF
TRBV11-3	NA	TRBJ2-7	TRBD1	TGTGCCAGCAGCAGACTGGGACAGCACTTCGACTACGAGCAGTACTTC	CASSRLGQHFDYEQYF
TRBV28	NA	TRBJ1-1	TRBD1	TGTGCCAGCAGCCAATTACAGGGGCGGACTGAAGCTTTCTTT	CASSQLQGRTEAFF
TRBV19	NA	TRBJ2-2	TRBD1	TGTGCCAGTAGTATATCGCACAGGGGGTTTAGCGGGGAGCTGTTTTTT	CASSISHRGFSGELFF
TRBV3-1/TRBV3-2	NA	TRBJ1-1	TRBD1	TGTGCCAGCAGTCAACTCGGGGCGGACAGGGTGGTGGTGGCTTTCTTT	CASSQLGADRVVVAFF
TRBV13	NA	TRBJ1-1	TRBD1	TGTGCCAGCAGCGACCGGGACAGGGGGCGCACTGAAGCTTTCTTT	CASSDRDRGRTEAFF
TRBV5-1	NA	TRBJ1-6	NA	TGCGCCAGCAGCATAGAAACAGGGCTAGGCTCACCCCTCCACTTT	CASSIETGLGSPLHF
TRBV2	many	TRBJ2-3	TRBD2	TGTGCCAGCGCTAGCGGCCCCTGGGTTGGAGATACGCAGTATTTT	CASASGPWVGDTQYF
TRBV15	NA	TRBJ1-1	NA	TGTGCCACCAGCAGATTACGGAGTACTGAAGCTTTCTTT	CATSRLRSTEAFF
TRBV25-1	NA	TRBJ1-2	TRBD1	TGTGCCAGCAGTAAGAGGACAGGGTTGATGGACTATGGCTACACCTTC	CASSKRTGLMDYGYTF
TRBV13	medium-sized	TRBJ2-5	TRBD1	TGTGCCAGCAGCAGGGGACAGCAAGAGACCCAGTACTTC	CASSRGQQETQYF
TRBV5-6	NA	TRBJ2-2	TRBD2	TGTGCCAGCAGCCCGCCCCAGGGAGGGCCCGGGGAGCTGTTTTTT	CASSPPQGGPGELFF
TRBV29-1	NA	TRBJ1-1	TRBD1	TGCAGCGTGACCGGACAGGGATTGAACACTGAAGCTTTCTTT	CSVTGQGLNTEAFF